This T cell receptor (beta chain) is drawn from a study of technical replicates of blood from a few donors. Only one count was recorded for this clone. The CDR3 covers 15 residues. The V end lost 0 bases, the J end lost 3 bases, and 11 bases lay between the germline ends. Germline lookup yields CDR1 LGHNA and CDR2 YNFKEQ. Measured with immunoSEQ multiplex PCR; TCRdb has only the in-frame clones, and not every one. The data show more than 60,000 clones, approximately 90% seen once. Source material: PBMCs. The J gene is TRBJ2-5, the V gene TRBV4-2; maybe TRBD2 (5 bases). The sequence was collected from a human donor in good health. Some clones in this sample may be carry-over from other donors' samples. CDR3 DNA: TGTGCCAGCAGCCAAGACGGACGGGAAGAAGAGACCCAGTACTTC. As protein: CASSQDGREEETQYF.